This T cell receptor (beta chain) was captured by sequencing in a study of kidney transplant recipient with SARS-CoV-2 infection. This clonotype has a single count. TCRdb called the reads again in MiXCR, with one record for every CDR3 protein. The profile shows 200,000 to 300,000 distinct CDR3 sequences, more than 25% of them singletons. Sequenced here: a blood sample, sampled at baseline and between days 110 and 120 from a kidney transplant recipient. The TCR originated in a male patient between 25 and 39 years old who had COVID-19 and was a kidney transplant recipient. Some T cells may arise from the graft donor.

CDR3 nucleotide sequence: TGCAGTGCTGTTGCTAGCGGGAGTCGGACAGATACGCAGTATTTT. Translation gives CSAVASGSRTDTQYF. The rearrangement joins TRBV20-1 to TRBJ2-3; TRBD2 aligns across 10 bases. The CDR3 has 15 residues. Germline V gene sequence: CDR1 DFQATT, CDR2 SNEGSKA (reference sequence). The ends lost 5 bases at V and 3 bases at J; junction bases unmatched: 8.